Listed here is a single T cell receptor beta chain. What it recognizes is unknown. The sample comes from a study of shared clonotypes between healthy human individuals. The study, taken as a whole, reports: Sampling was confined to blood; repertoires within tissues likely differ. Naive subsets usually exceeded memory subsets in estimated richness.

Data came from immunoSEQ multiplex PCR; TCRdb stores just in-frame clones and leaves some out. In the table there are roughly 2.2 million clones, roughly 90% of which are singletons. Donors included only healthy HIV-negative adults lacking recent acute infections or vaccinations. Into CD45RA+ naive and CD45RA-negative memory subsets, the CD4+ cells were split. V lost 4 bases, J lost 8 bases, and 10 bases stayed unmatched. Germline CDR1 SGHRS, CDR2 YFSETQ. The CDR3 spans 14 residues. The clonotype comes from a man aged 18 to 29 in good health. Some clones in this sample may be carry-over from other donors' samples. Sequenced: naive CD4+ T cells from PBMCs. As for subset: CD45RA+ positively selected. This chain joins TRBV5-1 and TRBJ1-2; 8 bases agree with TRBD1. CDR3 amino acids: CASSGRTGSEGYTF. The CDR3 nucleotides are TGCGCCAGCAGCGGCAGGACAGGGTCTGAGGGCTACACCTTC.